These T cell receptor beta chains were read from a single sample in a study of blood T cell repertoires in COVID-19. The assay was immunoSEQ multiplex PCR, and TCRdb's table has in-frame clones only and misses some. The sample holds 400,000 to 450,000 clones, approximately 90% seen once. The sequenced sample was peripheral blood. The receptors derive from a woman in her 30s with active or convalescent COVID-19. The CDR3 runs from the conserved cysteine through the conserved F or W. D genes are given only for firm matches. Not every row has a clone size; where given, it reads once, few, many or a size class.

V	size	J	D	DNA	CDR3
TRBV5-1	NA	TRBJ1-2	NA	TGCGCCAGCAGCTTACAGGCGTCCGACTATGGCTACACCTTC	CASSLQASDYGYTF
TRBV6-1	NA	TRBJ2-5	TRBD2	TGTGCCAGCAGTGACTTAGCGGGGGGGCGAATAGAGACCCAGTACTTC	CASSDLAGGRIETQYF
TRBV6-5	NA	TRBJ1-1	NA	TGTGCCAGCAGTCAGAGGGTTGGGGACACTGAAGCTTTCTTT	CASSQRVGDTEAFF
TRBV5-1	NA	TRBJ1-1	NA	TGCGCCAGCAGTATGGAGGGAGAAAACACTGAAGCTTTCTTT	CASSMEGENTEAFF
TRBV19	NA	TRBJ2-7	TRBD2	TGTGCCAGTAGTTTGGGACTAGCCGCACCCGACCCATCCTACGAGCAGTACTTC	CASSLGLAAPDPSYEQYF
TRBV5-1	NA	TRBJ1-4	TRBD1	TGCGCCAGCAGCCCTACAGGGGCGGCTAATGAAAAACTGTTTTTT	CASSPTGAANEKLFF
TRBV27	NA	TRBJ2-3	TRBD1	TGTGCCAGCAGTCCAACCGCTCACCGGGACAGGGGTAGAGATACGCAGTATTTT	CASSPTAHRDRGRDTQYF
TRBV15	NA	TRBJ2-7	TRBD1	TGTGCCACCAGCAGTTTAAACAGGGGTCGTCTCTCCTACGAGCAGTACTTC	CATSSLNRGRLSYEQYF
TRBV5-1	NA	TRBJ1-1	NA	TGCGCCAGCAGCTTGGAGGCGGGGAACACTGAAGCTTTCTTT	CASSLEAGNTEAFF
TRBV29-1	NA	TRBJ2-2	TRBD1	TGCAGCGTTGAAGATCGGAGACAGGGAGCCGGGGAGCTGTTTTTT	CSVEDRRQGAGELFF
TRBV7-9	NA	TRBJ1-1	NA	TGTGCCAGCAGTGAGGGCGGGTACACTGAAGCTTTCTTT	CASSEGGYTEAFF
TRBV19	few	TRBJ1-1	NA	TGTGCCAGTAGAGCGGGGAAAGTGAACACTGAAGCTTTCTTT	CASRAGKVNTEAFF
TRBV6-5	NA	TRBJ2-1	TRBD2	TGTGCCAGCACCTTACTAGCGGGGGGGACCAATGAGCAGTTCTTC	CASTLLAGGTNEQFF
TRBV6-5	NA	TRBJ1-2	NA	TGTGCCAGCAGTTACTCTGCAGGGGTCGTGAACTATGGCTACACCTTC	CASSYSAGVVNYGYTF
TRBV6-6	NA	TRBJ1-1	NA	TGTGCCAGCAGAGTAGGCAGGGAGAACACTGAAGCTTTCTTT	CASRVGRENTEAFF
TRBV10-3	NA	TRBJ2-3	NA	TGTGCCATCAGTGAGTCGACCGGGGGAGCCCCAGATACGCAGTATTTT	CAISESTGGAPDTQYF
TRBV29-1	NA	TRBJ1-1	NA	TGCAGCGGTACAGAGAACACTGAAGCTTTCTTT	CSGTENTEAFF
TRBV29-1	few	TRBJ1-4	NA	TGCAGCGTTGTCGGAGGGGCAGATGAAAAACTGTTTTTT	CSVVGGADEKLFF
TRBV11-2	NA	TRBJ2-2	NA	TGTGCCAGCAGCTTAGTTGTCACGTTCAGGAACACCGGGGAGCTGTTTTTT	CASSLVVTFRNTGELFF
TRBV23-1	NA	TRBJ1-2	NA	TGCGCCAGCAGTCAATCATCGACAAGCCAGGGGACCTTTAACTATGGCTACACCTTC	CASSQSSTSQGTFNYGYTF
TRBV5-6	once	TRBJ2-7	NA	TGTGCCAGCAGCTTGGAGTCGCTAGCCTACGAGCAGTACTTC	CASSLESLAYEQYF
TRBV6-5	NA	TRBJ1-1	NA	TGTGCCAGCACGGGGAGGGCCGGGAGGAACACTGAAGCTTTCTTT	CASTGRAGRNTEAFF
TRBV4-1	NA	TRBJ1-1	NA	TGCGCCAGCAGCCAGTGGTTATCAGGGAACACTGAAGCTTTCTTT	CASSQWLSGNTEAFF
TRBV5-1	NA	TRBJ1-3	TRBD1	TGCGCCAGCAGCAACAGACAGGGCTTAGCTGGAAACACCATATATTTT	CASSNRQGLAGNTIYF
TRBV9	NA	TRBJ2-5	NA	TGTGCCAGCAGCGCAAGGCGGGGACTGATCCCAGAGACCCAGTACTTC	CASSARRGLIPETQYF
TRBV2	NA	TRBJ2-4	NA	TGTGCCAGCAGTGTAGTCGGGCAGGGGTTAGCCAAAAACATTCAGTACTTC	CASSVVGQGLAKNIQYF
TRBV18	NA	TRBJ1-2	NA	TGTGCCAGCTCACCCACAGGGAAAACCTCAGGGTACTATGGCTACACCTTC	CASSPTGKTSGYYGYTF
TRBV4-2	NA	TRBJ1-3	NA	TGTGCCAGCAGCCGCGGCGGAAACACCATATATTTT	CASSRGGNTIYF
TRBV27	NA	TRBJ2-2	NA	TGTGCCAGCAGTCCGAAGACAGGCTGGACCGGGGAGCTGTTTTTT	CASSPKTGWTGELFF
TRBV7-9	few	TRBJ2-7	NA	TGTGCCAGCAGCTATGCGGACAGCTACGAGCAGTACTTC	CASSYADSYEQYF
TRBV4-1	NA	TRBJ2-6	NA	TGCGCCAGCAGCCAAGATTGGACAGCCGGGGCCAACGTCCTGACTTTC	CASSQDWTAGANVLTF
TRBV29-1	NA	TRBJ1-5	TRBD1	TGCAGCGTCCGACAGGGCCTCAATCAGCCCCAGCATTTT	CSVRQGLNQPQHF
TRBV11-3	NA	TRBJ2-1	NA	TGTGCCAGCAGCTTAAACACAATCAGGGGTGGCGAGCAGTTCTTC	CASSLNTIRGGEQFF
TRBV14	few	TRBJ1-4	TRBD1	TGTGCCAGCAGCCCTTACCGGGACAGGGATGAAAAACTGTTTTTT	CASSPYRDRDEKLFF
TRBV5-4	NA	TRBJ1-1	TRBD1	TGTGCCAGCAGCGGGAGACCGGGACAGGGGTTGAACACTGAAGCTTTCTTT	CASSGRPGQGLNTEAFF
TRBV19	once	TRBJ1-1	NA	TGTGCCAGTAGTATAGACCCCTACACTGAAGCTTTCTTT	CASSIDPYTEAFF
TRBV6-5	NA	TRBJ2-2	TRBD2	TGTGCCAGCAGTTACGGAGCGGGAGACCACACCGGGGAGCTGTTTTTT	CASSYGAGDHTGELFF
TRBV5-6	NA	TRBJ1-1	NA	TGTGCCAGCAGCTTGGCGCAGGGAGGAAACACTGAAGCTTTCTTT	CASSLAQGGNTEAFF
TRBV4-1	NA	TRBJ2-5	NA	TGCGCCAGCAGCCCGCCCCAGGAACAAGAGACCCAGTACTTC	CASSPPQEQETQYF
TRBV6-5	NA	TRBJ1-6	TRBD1	TGTGCCAGCAGTTACTCGACGGGACAGAGTGGATCACCCCTCCACTTT	CASSYSTGQSGSPLHF
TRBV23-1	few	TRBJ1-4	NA	TGCGCCAGCAGTCAGGCCGGGGTAGGTCGTGATGAAAAACTGTTTTTT	CASSQAGVGRDEKLFF
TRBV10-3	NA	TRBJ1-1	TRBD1	TGTGCCATCAGTGGTGGACAGGGGGCGAACACTGAAGCTTTCTTT	CAISGGQGANTEAFF
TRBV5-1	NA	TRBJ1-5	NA	TGCGCCAGCAGCTTATACCCGACAGATAATAGCAATCAGCCCCAGCATTTT	CASSLYPTDNSNQPQHF
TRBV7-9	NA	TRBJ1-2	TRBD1	TGTGCCAGCAGCTTAGCGCCCGGACAGGGTGGCTACACCTTC	CASSLAPGQGGYTF
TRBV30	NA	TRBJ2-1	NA	TGTGCCTGGAGTGTGCTGGAGGGAAATGAGCAGTTCTTC	CAWSVLEGNEQFF
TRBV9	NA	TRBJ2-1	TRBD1	TGTGCCAGCAGCGTAGGACAGGGAAGCCACAATGAGCAGTTCTTC	CASSVGQGSHNEQFF
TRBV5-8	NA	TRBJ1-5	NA	TGTGCCAGCAGCTTGGCCACTACGGTAAATCAGCCCCAGCATTTT	CASSLATTVNQPQHF
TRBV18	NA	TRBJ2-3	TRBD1	TGTGCCAGCTCCCTAGGACAGGAACTCACAGATACGCAGTATTTT	CASSLGQELTDTQYF
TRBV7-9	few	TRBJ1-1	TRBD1	TGTGCCAGCAGCCGACAGGGAGGGAACACTGAAGCTTTCTTT	CASSRQGGNTEAFF
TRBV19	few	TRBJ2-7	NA	TGTGCCAGTAGTATGGGGAAGGGGTACGAGCAGTACTTC	CASSMGKGYEQYF
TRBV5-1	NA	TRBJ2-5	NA	TGCGCCAGCAGCTTGGCCGGCCCCGGAGGGACCCAGTACTTC	CASSLAGPGGTQYF
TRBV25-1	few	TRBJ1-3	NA	TGTGCCAGCAGTTACACCTCTGGAAACACCATATATTTT	CASSYTSGNTIYF
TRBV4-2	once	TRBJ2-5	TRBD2	TGTGCCAGCAGCCAGGAGCCTAGCGGGGGGGCGGAGACCCAGTACTTC	CASSQEPSGGAETQYF
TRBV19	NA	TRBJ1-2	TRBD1	TGTGCCAGTAGTAACCCCGGGACAGGCATTGACTATGGCTACACCTTC	CASSNPGTGIDYGYTF
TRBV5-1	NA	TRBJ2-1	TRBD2	TGCGCCAGCAGCTTGGGCCTAGCGGGAGGGTCCTACAATGAGCAGTTCTTC	CASSLGLAGGSYNEQFF
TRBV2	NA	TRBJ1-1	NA	TGTGCCAGCCACCAGGACTCGAACACTGAAGCTTTCTTT	CASHQDSNTEAFF
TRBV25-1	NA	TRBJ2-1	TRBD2	TGTGCCAGCAGTGATCCCGGGACTATCGGAAAGTTCTTC	CASSDPGTIGKFF